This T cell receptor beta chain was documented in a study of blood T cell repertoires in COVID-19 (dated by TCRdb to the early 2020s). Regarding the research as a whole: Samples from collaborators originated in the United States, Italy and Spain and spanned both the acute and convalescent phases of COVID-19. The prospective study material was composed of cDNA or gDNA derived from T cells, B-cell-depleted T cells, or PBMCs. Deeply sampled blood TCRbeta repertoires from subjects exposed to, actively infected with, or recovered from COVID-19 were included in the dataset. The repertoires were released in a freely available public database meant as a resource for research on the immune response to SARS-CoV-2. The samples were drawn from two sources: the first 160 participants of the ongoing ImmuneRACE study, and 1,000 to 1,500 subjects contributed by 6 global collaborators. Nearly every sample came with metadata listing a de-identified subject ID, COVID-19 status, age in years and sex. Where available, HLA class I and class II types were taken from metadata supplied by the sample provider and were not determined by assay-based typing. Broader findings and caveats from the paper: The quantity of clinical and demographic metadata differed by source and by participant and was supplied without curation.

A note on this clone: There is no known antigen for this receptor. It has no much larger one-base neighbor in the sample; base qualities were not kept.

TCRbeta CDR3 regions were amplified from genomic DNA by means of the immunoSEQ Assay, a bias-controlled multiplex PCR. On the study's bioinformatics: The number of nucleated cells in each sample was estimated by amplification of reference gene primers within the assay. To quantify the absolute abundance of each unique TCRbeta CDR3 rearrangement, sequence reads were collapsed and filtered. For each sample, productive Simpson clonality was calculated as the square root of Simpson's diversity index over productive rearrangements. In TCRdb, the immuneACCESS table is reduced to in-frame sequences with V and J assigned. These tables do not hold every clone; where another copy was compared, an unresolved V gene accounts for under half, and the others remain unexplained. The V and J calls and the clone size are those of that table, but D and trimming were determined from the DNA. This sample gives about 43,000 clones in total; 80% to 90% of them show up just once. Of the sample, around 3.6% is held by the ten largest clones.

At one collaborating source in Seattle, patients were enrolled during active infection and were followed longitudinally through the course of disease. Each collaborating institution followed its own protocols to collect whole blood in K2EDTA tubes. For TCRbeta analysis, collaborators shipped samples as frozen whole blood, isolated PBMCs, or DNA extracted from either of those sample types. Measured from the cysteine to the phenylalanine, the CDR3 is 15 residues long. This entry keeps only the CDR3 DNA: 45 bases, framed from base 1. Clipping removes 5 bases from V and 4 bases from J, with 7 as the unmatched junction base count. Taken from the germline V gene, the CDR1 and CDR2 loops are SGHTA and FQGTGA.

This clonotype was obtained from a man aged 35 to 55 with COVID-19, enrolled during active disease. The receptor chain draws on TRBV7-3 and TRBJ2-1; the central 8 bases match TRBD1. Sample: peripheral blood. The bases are TGTGCCAGCAGCCGTACCCAGGGGGCGTACAATGAGCAGTTCTTC. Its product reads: CASSRTQGAYNEQFF.